Listed below are T cell receptor beta chains from one sample, sequenced in a study of shared clonotypes between healthy human individuals. Repertoires were generated with immunoSEQ multiplex PCR, while TCRdb's copy carries only in-frame clones and drops some. Of about 980,000 clones listed, roughly 72% are singletons. The specimen sequenced was memory CD4+ T cells sorted from blood. These receptor sequences come from a man between 18 and 35 years old in good health. Both conserved end residues are trimmed from each CDR3. D genes are given only for firm matches.

TRBD2,TRBV6-6,ASRISGTSYEQY
TRBD2,TRBV5-1,ASSLVAGGYNEQF
NA,TRBV28,ASSPPGGGDEKLF
NA,TRBV7-3,ASSYSRDQPQH
NA,TRBV4-3,ASSQDGVGGTQY
NA,TRBV14,ASSLLPTGGSSYNSPLH
TRBD2,TRBV4-1,ASSFSGGSDTQY
TRBD1,TRBV27,ASSSPRDRDTDTQY
NA,TRBV29-1,SVGNGNQPQH
TRBD2,TRBV10-1,AGSEVSGNEDTQY
TRBD1,TRBV11-2,ASSQRQGAANIQY
TRBD1,TRBV9,ARGTGHGYT
TRBD2,TRBV5-1,ASSLGTSGGSGSYEQY
NA,TRBV7-2,ASSTRTGRGLHQETQY
NA,TRBV6-1,ASREVGFEEKLF
NA,TRBV29-1,SVTGNGYT
TRBD1,TRBV4-1,ASSQVGTGPETQY
NA,TRBV5-6,ASSFSATGKAF
TRBD1,TRBV5-4,ASSSDRGLTDTQY
TRBD2,TRBV9,ASSVVSGDFYEQY
TRBD2,TRBV5-1,ASSLGTSGSGETQY
NA,TRBV2,ASNTGTYNEQF
TRBD1,TRBV19,ASRYPGQATYGYT
NA,TRBV10-2,ASSDLTGQQPQH
TRBD2,TRBV28,ASSASGEGVYEQY
NA,TRBV9,ASSVGGERAGELF
NA,TRBV19,ASSRMGYEQY
NA,TRBV21-1,ASSKEAVRDGAF
NA,TRBV30,AWTPRVNYGYT
TRBD2,TRBV27,ASSLRTSGRSYNEQF
NA,TRBV28,ASSKSGGVTEAF
TRBD1,TRBV19,AKSLDRVYGYT
NA,TRBV7-9,ASSHSGQNGEKLF
NA,TRBV28,ASNSHWTEYYEQY
NA,TRBV5-6,ASSLGQAAVTSTDTQY
NA,TRBV10-3,AIEGDTSGNTIY
NA,TRBV30,AWSVTWRGLGWNSEAF
TRBD1,TRBV5-1,ASSLGGQGYNSPLH
TRBD2,TRBV9,ASSRRGSGVTDSTDTQY
NA,TRBV28,ASSFRGGNYGYT